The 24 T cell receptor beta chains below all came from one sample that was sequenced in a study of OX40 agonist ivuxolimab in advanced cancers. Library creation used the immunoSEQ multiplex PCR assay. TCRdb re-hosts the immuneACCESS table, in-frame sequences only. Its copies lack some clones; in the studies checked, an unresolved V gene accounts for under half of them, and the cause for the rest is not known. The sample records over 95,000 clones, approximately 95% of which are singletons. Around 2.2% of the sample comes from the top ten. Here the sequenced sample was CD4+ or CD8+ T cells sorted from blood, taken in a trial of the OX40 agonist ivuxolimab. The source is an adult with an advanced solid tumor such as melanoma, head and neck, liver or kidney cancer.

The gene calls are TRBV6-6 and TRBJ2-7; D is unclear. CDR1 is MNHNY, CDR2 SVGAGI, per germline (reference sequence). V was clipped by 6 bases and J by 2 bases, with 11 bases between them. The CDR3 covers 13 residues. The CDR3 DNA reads TGTGCCAGCAGGCCTATAGGGACCTACGAGCAGTACTTC. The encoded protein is CASRPIGTYEQYF.

CDR3 amino acids: CASSDWGTRDHNEQFF. The CDR3 DNA reads TGTGCCAGCAGTGACTGGGGGACTCGAGATCACAATGAGCAGTTCTTC. The rearrangement uses TRBV6-4 and TRBJ2-1, with D tentatively TRBD2 (6 bases). The germline gives CDR1 MRHNA, CDR2 SNTAGT. This CDR3 has 16 amino acids. The V end lost 1 base, the J end lost 5 bases, and 15 bases lay between the germline ends.

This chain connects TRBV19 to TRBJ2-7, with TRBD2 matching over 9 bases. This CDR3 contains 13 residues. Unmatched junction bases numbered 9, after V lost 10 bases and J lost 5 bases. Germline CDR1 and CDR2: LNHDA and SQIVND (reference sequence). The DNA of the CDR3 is TGTGCCACGAATAGCGGGGGAGGCGACGAGCAGTACTTC. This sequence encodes CATNSGGGDEQYF.

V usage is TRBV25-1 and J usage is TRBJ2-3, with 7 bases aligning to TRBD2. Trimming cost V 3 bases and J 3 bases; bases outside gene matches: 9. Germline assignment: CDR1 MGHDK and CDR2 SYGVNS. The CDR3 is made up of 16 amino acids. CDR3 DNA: TGTGCCAGCAGTGAGGGGGTTGGCGGGAGAACAGATACGCAGTATTTT. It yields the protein CASSEGVGGRTDTQYF. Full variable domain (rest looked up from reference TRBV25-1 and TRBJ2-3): EADIYQTPRYLVIGTGKKITLECSQTMGHDKMYWYQQDPGMELHLIHYSYGVNSTEKGDLSSESTVSRIRTEHFPLTLESARPSHTSQYLCASSEGVGGRTDTQYFGPGTRLTVL.

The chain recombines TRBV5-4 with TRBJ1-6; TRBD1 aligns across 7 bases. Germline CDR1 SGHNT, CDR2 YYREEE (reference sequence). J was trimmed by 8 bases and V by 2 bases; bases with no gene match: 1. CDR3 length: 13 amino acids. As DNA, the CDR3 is TGTGCCAGCAGCTTAACAGGGGATTCACCCCTCCACTTT. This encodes CASSLTGDSPLHF.

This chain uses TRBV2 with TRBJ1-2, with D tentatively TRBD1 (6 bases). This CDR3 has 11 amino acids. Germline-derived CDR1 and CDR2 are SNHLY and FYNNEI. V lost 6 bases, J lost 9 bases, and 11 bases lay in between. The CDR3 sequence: CASRDSWSYTF. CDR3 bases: TGTGCCAGCAGGGACAGTTGGAGCTACACCTTC.

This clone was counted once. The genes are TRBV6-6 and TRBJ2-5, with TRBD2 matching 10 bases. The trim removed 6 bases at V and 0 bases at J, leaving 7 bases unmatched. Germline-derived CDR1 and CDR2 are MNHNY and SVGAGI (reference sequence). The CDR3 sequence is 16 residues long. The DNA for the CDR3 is TGTGCCAGCAGCCACAGCGGGGGGGAGTACCAAGAGACCCAGTACTTC. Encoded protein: CASSHSGGEYQETQYF.

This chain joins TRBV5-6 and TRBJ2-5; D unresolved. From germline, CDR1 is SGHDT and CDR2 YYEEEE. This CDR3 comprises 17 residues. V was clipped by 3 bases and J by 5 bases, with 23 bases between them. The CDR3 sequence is CASSWFLDDVEWETQYF. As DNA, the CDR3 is TGTGCCAGCAGCTGGTTTTTGGATGATGTAGAATGGGAGACCCAGTACTTC.

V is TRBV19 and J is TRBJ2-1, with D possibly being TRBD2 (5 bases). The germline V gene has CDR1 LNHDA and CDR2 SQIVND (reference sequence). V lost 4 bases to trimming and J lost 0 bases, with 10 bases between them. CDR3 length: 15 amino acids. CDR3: CASSTGVSSYNEQFF. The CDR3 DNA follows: TGTGCCAGTAGTACCGGGGTAAGCTCCTACAATGAGCAGTTCTTC.

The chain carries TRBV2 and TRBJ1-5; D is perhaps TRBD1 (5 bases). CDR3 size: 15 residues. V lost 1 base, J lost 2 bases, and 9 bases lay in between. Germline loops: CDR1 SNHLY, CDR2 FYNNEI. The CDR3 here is CASSEGGAGNQPQHF. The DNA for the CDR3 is TGTGCCAGCAGTGAAGGGGGCGCCGGCAATCAGCCCCAGCATTTT.

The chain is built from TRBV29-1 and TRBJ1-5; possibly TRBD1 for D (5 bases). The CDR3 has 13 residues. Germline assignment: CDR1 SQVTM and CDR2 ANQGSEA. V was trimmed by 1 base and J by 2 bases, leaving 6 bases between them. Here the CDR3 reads CSVEGGGNQPQHF. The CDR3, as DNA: TGCAGCGTTGAAGGGGGCGGCAATCAGCCCCAGCATTTT.

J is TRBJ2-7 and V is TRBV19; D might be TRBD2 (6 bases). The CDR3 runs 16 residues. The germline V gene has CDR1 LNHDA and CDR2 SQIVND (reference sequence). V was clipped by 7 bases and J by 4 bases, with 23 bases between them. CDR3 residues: CASTAGSGLPDYEQYF. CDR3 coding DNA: TGTGCCAGTACTGCGGGCTCCGGACTACCAGATTACGAGCAGTACTTC.

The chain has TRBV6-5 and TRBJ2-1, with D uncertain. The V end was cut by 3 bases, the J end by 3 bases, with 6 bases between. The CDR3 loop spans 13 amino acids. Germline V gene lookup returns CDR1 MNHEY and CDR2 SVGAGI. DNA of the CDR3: TGTGCCAGCAGTTATAGGGACTACAATGAGCAGTTCTTC. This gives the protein CASSYRDYNEQFF.

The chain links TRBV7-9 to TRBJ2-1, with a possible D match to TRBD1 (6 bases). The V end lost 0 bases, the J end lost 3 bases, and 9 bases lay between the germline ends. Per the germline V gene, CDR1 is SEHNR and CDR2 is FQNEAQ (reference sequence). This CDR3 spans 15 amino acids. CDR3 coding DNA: TGTGCCAGCAGCTTAGCCGGCAGGGGCTACAATGAGCAGTTCTTC. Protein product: CASSLAGRGYNEQFF.

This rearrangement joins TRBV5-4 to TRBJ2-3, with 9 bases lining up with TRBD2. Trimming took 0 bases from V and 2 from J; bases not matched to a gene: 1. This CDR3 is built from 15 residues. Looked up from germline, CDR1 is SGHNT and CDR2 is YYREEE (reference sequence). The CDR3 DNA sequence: TGTGCCAGCAGCTTGGGACTAGCGGACACAGATACGCAGTATTTT. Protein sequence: CASSLGLADTDTQYF. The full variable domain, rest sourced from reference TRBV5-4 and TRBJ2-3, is ETGVTQSPTHLIKTRGQQVTLRCSSQSGHNTVSWYQQALGQGPQFIFQYYREEENGRGNFPPRFSGLQFPNYSSELNVNALELDDSALYLCASSLGLADTDTQYFGPGTRLTVL.

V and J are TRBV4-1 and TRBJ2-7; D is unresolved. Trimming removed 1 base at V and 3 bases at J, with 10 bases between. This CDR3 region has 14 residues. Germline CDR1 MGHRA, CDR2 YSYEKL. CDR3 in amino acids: CASSQGTVFYEQYF. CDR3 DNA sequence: TGCGCCAGCAGCCAAGGAACAGTGTTCTACGAGCAGTACTTC.

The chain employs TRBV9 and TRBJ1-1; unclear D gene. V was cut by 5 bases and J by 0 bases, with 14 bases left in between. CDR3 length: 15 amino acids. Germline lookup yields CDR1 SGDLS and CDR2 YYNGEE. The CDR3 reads CASRPEQTMNTEAFF. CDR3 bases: TGTGCCAGCAGGCCCGAACAGACCATGAACACTGAAGCTTTCTTT.

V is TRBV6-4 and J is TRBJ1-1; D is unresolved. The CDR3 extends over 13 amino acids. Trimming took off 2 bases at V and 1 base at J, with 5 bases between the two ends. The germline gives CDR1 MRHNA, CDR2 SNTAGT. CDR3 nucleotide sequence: TGTGCCAGCAGTGACGGAGCGAACACTGAAGCTTTCTTT. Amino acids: CASSDGANTEAFF.

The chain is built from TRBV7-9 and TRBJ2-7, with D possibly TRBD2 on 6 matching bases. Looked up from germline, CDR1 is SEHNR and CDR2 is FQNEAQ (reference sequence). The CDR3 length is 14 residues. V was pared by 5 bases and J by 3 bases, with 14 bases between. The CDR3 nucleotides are TGTGCCAGCAGCCCCCCCTTGGAGGGCTACGAGCAGTACTTC. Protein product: CASSPPLEGYEQYF.

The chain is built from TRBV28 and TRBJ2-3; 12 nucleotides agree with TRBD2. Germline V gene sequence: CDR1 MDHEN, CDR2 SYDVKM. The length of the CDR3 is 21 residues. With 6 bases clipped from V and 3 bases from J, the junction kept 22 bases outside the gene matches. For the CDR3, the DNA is TGTGCCAGCAGCGGCGTCCTGACTTCCGGGACTAGCGGGCCTTATACAGATACGCAGTATTTT. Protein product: CASSGVLTSGTSGPYTDTQYF.

The CDR3 nucleotides are TGTGCCAGCATCCCGGGACAGGAGACCTACGAGCAGTACTTC. This translates into CASIPGQETYEQYF. This sequence joins TRBV28 and TRBJ2-7, with 8 bases aligning to TRBD1. CDR1 and CDR2 (germline): MDHEN, SYDVKM. The CDR3 runs 14 residues. V was pared by 7 bases and J by 2 bases, with 7 bases of the junction left unmatched.

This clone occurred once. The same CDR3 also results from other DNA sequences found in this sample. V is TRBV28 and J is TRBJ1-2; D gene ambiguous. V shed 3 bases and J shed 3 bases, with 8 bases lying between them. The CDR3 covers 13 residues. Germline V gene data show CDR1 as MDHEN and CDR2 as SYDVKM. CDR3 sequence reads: CASSLGRYYGYTF. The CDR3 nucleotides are TGTGCCAGCAGTTTGGGTCGGTACTATGGCTACACCTTC.

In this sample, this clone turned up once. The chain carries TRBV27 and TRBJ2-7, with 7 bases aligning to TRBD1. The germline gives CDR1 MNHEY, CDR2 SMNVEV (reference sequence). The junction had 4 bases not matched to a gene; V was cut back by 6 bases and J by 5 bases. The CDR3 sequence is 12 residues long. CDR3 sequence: CASSLQGNEQYF. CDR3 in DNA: TGTGCCAGCAGCCTACAGGGGAACGAGCAGTACTTC.

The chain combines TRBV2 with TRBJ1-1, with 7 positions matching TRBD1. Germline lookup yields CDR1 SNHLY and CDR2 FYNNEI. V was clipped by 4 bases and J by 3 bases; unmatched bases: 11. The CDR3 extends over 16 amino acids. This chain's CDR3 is CASSAPPARGDTEAFF. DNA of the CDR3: TGTGCCAGCAGTGCGCCTCCGGCCAGGGGGGACACTGAAGCTTTCTTT.